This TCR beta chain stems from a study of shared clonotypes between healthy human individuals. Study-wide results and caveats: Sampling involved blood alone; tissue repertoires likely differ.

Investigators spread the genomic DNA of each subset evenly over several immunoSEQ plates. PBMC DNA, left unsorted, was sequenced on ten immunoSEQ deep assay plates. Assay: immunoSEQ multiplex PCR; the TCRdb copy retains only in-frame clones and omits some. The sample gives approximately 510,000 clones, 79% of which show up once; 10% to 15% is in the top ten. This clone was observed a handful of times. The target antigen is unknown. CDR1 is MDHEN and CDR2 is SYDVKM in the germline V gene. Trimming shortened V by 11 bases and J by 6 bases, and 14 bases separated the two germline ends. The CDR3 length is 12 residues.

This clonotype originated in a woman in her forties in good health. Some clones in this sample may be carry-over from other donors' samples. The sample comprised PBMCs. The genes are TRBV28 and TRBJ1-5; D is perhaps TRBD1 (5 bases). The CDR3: CAVLGGGQPQHF. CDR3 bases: TGTGCCGTATTGGGGGGTGGTCAGCCCCAGCATTTT.